This passage covers 23 T cell receptor beta chains from one sample sequenced in a study of T cell responses to AZD1222 COVID-19 vaccine. Only in-frame clones appear in the TCRdb table, and some are missing; sequencing was by immunoSEQ multiplex PCR. The repertoire includes roughly 180,000 clones, 94% of them detected once, and roughly 9.2% sits in the top ten. The sequencing here drew on peripheral blood, taken on day 0 of AZD1222 vaccination. These receptors all come from an adult in good health.

The CDR3 here is CASSMANPHGYTF. As DNA, the CDR3 is TGTGCCAGTAGTATGGCGAACCCCCATGGCTACACCTTC. The chain carries TRBV19 and TRBJ1-2; D ambiguous. Trimming removed 3 bases from V and 6 bases from J, with 11 bases in between. The CDR3 is 13 residues long. The germline V gene has CDR1 LNHDA and CDR2 SQIVND (reference sequence).

V and J are TRBV14 and TRBJ2-2, with D perhaps TRBD1 or TRBD2 (5 bases each). V lost 4 bases to trimming and J lost 6 bases, with 12 bases between them. CDR1 is SGHDN and CDR2 is FVKESK in the germline V gene. The CDR3 sequence is 14 residues long. The CDR3 region is CASSRLRGAGELFF. DNA for the CDR3: TGTGCCAGCAGCCGACTAAGGGGCGCCGGGGAGCTGTTTTTT.

The CDR3 reads CASSLRGGTGQPQHF. CDR3 in DNA: TGTGCCAGCAGCTTGCGGGGGGGGACGGGTCAGCCCCAGCATTTT. This chain uses TRBV5-8 with TRBJ1-5; tentatively, D is TRBD1 (5 bases). The germline V gene has CDR1 SGHTS and CDR2 YDEGEE. The CDR3 totals 15 residues. The V end was cut by 1 base, the J end by 6 bases, with 14 bases between.

This chain connects TRBV9 to TRBJ1-3; no clear D. V shed 0 bases and J shed 11 bases, with 15 bases lying between them. Per the germline V gene, CDR1 is SGDLS and CDR2 is YYNGEE. This CDR3 comprises 14 residues. The CDR3 here is CASSVGEGLVSIYF. The CDR3 nucleotides read TGTGCCAGCAGCGTAGGGGAAGGGCTAGTATCCATATATTTT. The whole variable domain, filled in from reference TRBV9 and TRBJ1-3, reads DSGVTQTPKHLITATGQRVTLRCSPRSGDLSVYWYQQSLDQGLQFLIQYYNGEERAKGNILERFSAQQFPDLHSELNLSSLELGDSALYFCASSVGEGLVSIYFGEGSWLTVV.

This rearrangement joins TRBV6-2 or TRBV6-3 to TRBJ1-2, with a possible D match to TRBD1 (5 bases). Deletions cut 0 bases from V and 7 bases from J, with 9 bases between. CDR1 and CDR2 (germline): MNHEY, SVGEGT. The CDR3 consists of 13 residues. The CDR3 loop is CASSYSGRAGYTF. DNA of the CDR3: TGTGCCAGCAGTTACTCTGGCAGGGCTGGCTACACCTTC.

The V gene is TRBV6-4, the J gene TRBJ1-3; D gene uncertain. CDR1 and CDR2 (germline): MRHNA, SNTAGT. Trimming cost V 7 bases and J 4 bases, with 8 bases left between them. CDR3 length: 12 residues. CDR3 protein: CASTVYGNTIYF. CDR3 coding DNA: TGTGCCAGCACAGTGTACGGAAACACCATATATTTT.

The J gene is TRBJ1-5, the V gene TRBV28; weak D call: TRBD1 (6 bases). In germline, CDR1 is MDHEN, CDR2 SYDVKM. This CDR3 is built from 12 residues. Trimming stripped 10 bases from V and 3 bases from J, with 10 bases between. CDR3 protein: CATDRFNQPQHF. The CDR3, as DNA: TGTGCCACTGACAGGTTCAATCAGCCCCAGCATTTT.

The J gene is TRBJ1-3, the V gene TRBV6-5, with 9 bases matching TRBD1. The ends lost 3 bases at V and 4 bases at J; junction bases unmatched: 4. This CDR3 has 15 residues. Per germline, CDR1 MNHEY and CDR2 SVGAGI. Here the CDR3 reads CASSYQGTGGNTIYF. Here the CDR3 DNA reads TGTGCCAGCAGTTATCAAGGGACAGGGGGAAACACCATATATTTT.

The chain links TRBV5-6 to TRBJ2-2; TRBD2 agrees at 10 bases. The CDR3 length is 17 residues. Germline CDR1 reads SGHDT; CDR2 reads YYEEEE. V shed 2 bases, J shed 2 bases, and the junction held 6 bases outside the gene matches. CDR3: CASSFFRTSGNTGELFF. As DNA, the CDR3 is TGTGCCAGCAGCTTTTTTAGGACTAGCGGAAACACCGGGGAGCTGTTTTTT.

The rearrangement uses TRBV7-6 and TRBJ2-1; tentatively, D is TRBD1 (6 bases). The V and J ends lost 5 bases and 5 bases respectively, with 13 bases between them. The germline V gene encodes CDR1 SGHVS and CDR2 FNYEAQ. The CDR3 consists of 14 residues. This chain's CDR3 is CASSQSRGNNEQFF. CDR3 nucleotide sequence: TGTGCCAGCAGCCAGTCCAGGGGTAACAATGAGCAGTTCTTC. Variable domain in full (rest from reference TRBV7-6 and TRBJ2-1): GAGVSQSPRYKVTKRGQDVALRCDPISGHVSLYWYRQALGQGPEFLTYFNYEAQQDKSGLPNDRFSAERPEGSISTLTIQRTEQRDSAMYRCASSQSRGNNEQFFGPGTRLTVL.

This rearrangement joins TRBV27 to TRBJ2-3; tentatively, D is TRBD1 or TRBD2 (5 bases each). V was cut by 9 bases and J by 4 bases, with 5 bases left in between. Germline V CDR1 and CDR2: MNHEY, SMNVEV (reference sequence). This CDR3 comprises 10 residues. CDR3 bases: TGTGCCAGGGGGGCAGATACGCAGTATTTT. Translating it yields CARGADTQYF.

The V and J genes are TRBV28 and TRBJ1-2, with D possibly being TRBD1 (5 bases). The CDR3 runs to 14 residues. Germline values: CDR1 MDHEN, CDR2 SYDVKM. Trimming cost V 6 bases and J 3 bases, with 14 bases left between them. Here the CDR3 DNA reads TGTGCCAGCAGCCTACCCCCGGGGGACTATGGCTACACCTTC. Encoded protein: CASSLPPGDYGYTF.

This chain connects TRBV19 to TRBJ1-5; tentatively, D is TRBD1 (6 bases). V lost 3 bases and J 4 bases, leaving 13 bases between the germline ends. CDR1 LNHDA and CDR2 SQIVND come from the germline V gene (reference sequence). The CDR3 sequence is 15 residues long. CDR3 nucleotide sequence: TGTGCCAGTAGTATCCAGGGGCTCGATAATCAGCCCCAGCATTTT. It encodes CASSIQGLDNQPQHF. The whole variable domain, remainder taken from reference TRBV19 and TRBJ1-5, is DGGITQSPKYLFRKEGQNVTLSCEQNLNHDAMYWYRQDPGQGLRLIYYSQIVNDFQKGDIAEGYSVSREKKESFPLTVTSAQKNPTAFYLCASSIQGLDNQPQHFGDGTRLSIL.

This clone was seen only once. This sequence joins TRBV7-6 and TRBJ2-7, with a tentative D call TRBD1 (5 bases). Germline assignment: CDR1 SGHVS and CDR2 FNYEAQ. The V and J ends lost 2 bases and 3 bases respectively, with 8 bases between them. The CDR3 is made up of 13 amino acids. CDR3 bases: TGTGCCAGCAGCTTAAGGCAGGGCTACGAGCAGTACTTC. It encodes CASSLRQGYEQYF.

This clone occurred once. The rearrangement joins TRBV27 to TRBJ1-1; D remains unclear. Deletions cut 6 bases from V and 1 base from J, with 15 bases between. Germline CDR1 is MNHEY and CDR2 is SMNVEV (reference sequence). The CDR3 totals 15 residues. The CDR3 nucleotides read TGTGCCAGCAGCTCCCCGGGGAGGGCGAACACTGAAGCTTTCTTT. This sequence encodes CASSSPGRANTEAFF.

V is TRBV9 and J is TRBJ2-3; D may be TRBD1 (5 bases). The CDR3 covers 16 residues. The germline V gene encodes CDR1 SGDLS and CDR2 YYNGEE. V was pared by 0 bases and J by 3 bases, with 14 bases between. CDR3 protein: CASSVAAGLRTDTQYF. In DNA, the CDR3 is TGTGCCAGCAGCGTAGCGGCAGGGTTAAGGACAGATACGCAGTATTTT.

This chain joins TRBV5-4 and TRBJ2-3; D remains unclear. V lost 0 bases to trimming and J lost 5 bases, with 10 bases between them. The CDR3 is 14 residues long. CDR1 and CDR2 (germline): SGHNT, YYREEE (reference sequence). CDR3 in amino acids: CASSLELAVDTQYF. The CDR3 DNA reads as TGTGCCAGCAGCTTGGAGTTAGCTGTAGATACGCAGTATTTT.

The chain uses TRBV2 and TRBJ1-1; D is unclear. The CDR3 contains 15 residues. Germline loops: CDR1 SNHLY, CDR2 FYNNEI. The ends were cut back, 2 bases at V and 3 bases at J, with 13 bases in the middle. The CDR3: CASSEWSAAHTEAFF. The DNA of the CDR3 is TGTGCCAGCAGTGAATGGTCGGCGGCCCACACTGAAGCTTTCTTT. The complete variable domain, with remaining parts taken from reference TRBV2 and TRBJ1-1, reads EPEVTQTPSHQVTQMGQEVILRCVPISNHLYFYWYRQILGQKVEFLVSFYNNEISEKSEIFDDQFSVERPDGSNFTLKIRSTKLEDSAMYFCASSEWSAAHTEAFFGQGTRLTVV.

This chain joins TRBV6-5 and TRBJ2-7; TRBD2 aligns across 9 bases. This CDR3 contains 14 residues. Germline CDR1 is MNHEY and CDR2 is SVGAGI. J gave up 5 bases and V 4 bases, and 6 bases lay outside the gene matches. The CDR3 loop reads CASSSLSGSDEQYF. CDR3 nucleotide sequence: TGTGCCAGCAGTTCCCTTAGCGGGAGCGACGAGCAGTACTTC.

This chain links TRBV4-2 with TRBJ1-2; D possibly corresponds to TRBD1 (6 bases). The germline gives CDR1 LGHNA, CDR2 YNFKEQ. Trimming took 0 bases from V and 7 from J, leaving 12 bases between them. This CDR3 has 14 residues. CDR3 amino acids: CASSQDGGLGGYTF. As DNA, the CDR3 is TGTGCCAGCAGCCAAGACGGGGGGCTGGGTGGCTACACCTTC.

This chain links TRBV5-4 with TRBJ2-3; 8 positions match TRBD1. The CDR3 contains 15 residues. The germline CDR1 and CDR2 sequences are SGHNT and YYREEE (reference sequence). Losses at the gene ends were 2 bases for V and 2 bases for J; bases not matched to a gene: 4. CDR3: CASSLDRGFTDTQYF. The CDR3 nucleotides read TGTGCCAGCAGCTTAGACAGGGGCTTCACAGATACGCAGTATTTT.

This chain joins TRBV3-1 (or the pseudogene TRBV3-2) and TRBJ1-4; 8 nucleotides agree with TRBD1. In germline, CDR1 is LGHDT, CDR2 YNNKEL (reference sequence). The CDR3 extends over 14 amino acids. Losses at the gene ends were 4 bases for V and 8 bases for J; bases not matched to a gene: 6. CDR3 in amino acids: CASSRDRISEKLFF. The DNA of the CDR3 is TGTGCCAGCAGCCGGGACAGGATTTCGGAAAAACTGTTTTTT.

The chain uses TRBV30 and TRBJ1-2, with D possibly being TRBD1 (6 bases). V gave up 2 bases and J gave up 8 bases, with 12 bases separating them. CDR1 is GTSNPN, CDR2 SVGIG, per germline (reference sequence). There are 12 residues in the CDR3. CDR3: CAWSPGDGGYTF. Written as DNA, the CDR3 is TGTGCCTGGAGTCCAGGGGATGGCGGCTACACCTTC.